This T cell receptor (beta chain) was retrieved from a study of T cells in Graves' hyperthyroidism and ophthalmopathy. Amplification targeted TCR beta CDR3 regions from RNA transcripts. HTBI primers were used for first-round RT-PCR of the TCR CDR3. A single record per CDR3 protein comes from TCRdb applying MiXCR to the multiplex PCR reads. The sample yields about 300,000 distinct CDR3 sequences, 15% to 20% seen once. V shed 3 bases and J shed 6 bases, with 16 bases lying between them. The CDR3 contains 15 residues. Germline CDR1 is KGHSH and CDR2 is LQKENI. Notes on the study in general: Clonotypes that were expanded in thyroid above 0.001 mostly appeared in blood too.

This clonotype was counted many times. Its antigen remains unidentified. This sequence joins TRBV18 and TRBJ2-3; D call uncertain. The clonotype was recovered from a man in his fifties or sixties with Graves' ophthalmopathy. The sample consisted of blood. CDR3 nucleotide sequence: TGTGCCAGCTCACCCGGTTTTGGCGGTGGGGATACGCAGTATTTT. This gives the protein CASSPGFGGGDTQYF.